The 5 T cell receptor beta chains listed next were all sequenced from one sample in a study of blood T cell repertoires in COVID-19. TCRdb's copy holds only in-frame clones and misses some; the assay was immunoSEQ multiplex PCR. This table holds about 63,000 clones, about 80% found once. Sequencing input: peripheral blood. Receptors originate from a human donor in a cohort sampled during active COVID-19.

This chain joins TRBV5-6 and TRBJ2-7; D remains ambiguous. Germline loops: CDR1 SGHDT, CDR2 YYEEEE. The CDR3 is 11 residues long. Deletions cut 4 bases from V and 3 bases from J, with 5 bases between. CDR3 sequence (DNA): TGTGCCAGCAGCGGCCTCTACGAGCAGTACTTC. Protein sequence: CASSGLYEQYF.

The J gene is TRBJ1-2, the V gene TRBV7-8; tentative D call: TRBD1 (5 bases). The CDR3 consists of 13 residues. Germline assignment: CDR1 SGHVS and CDR2 FQNEAQ. The V end was cut by 8 bases, the J end by 0 bases, with 10 bases between. The DNA of the CDR3 is TGTGCCAGCTCGACAGTTACTAACTATGGCTACACCTTC. It codes for CASSTVTNYGYTF.

V and J are TRBV21-1 and TRBJ1-5; the table assigns TRBD1, which was not confirmed against the DNA. TRBV21-1 is listed as a pseudogene. The length of the CDR3 is 15 residues. CDR3 sequence (DNA): TGTGCCAGCAGCAATCGGGACAGGGGTAGTCAGCCCCAGCATTTT. As protein: CASSNRDRGSQPQHF.

This clone came up a few times. Other nucleotide sequences in the sample specify the same CDR3. V usage is TRBV2 and J usage is TRBJ2-7; D is possibly TRBD2 (5 bases). CDR3 size: 14 residues. CDR1 SNHLY and CDR2 FYNNEI come from the germline V gene. V lost 3 bases and J lost 0, with 9 bases in between. The CDR3 is CASSEQGSSYEQYF. The CDR3 region has the DNA TGTGCCAGCAGTGAGCAAGGGAGCTCCTACGAGCAGTACTTC.

This chain joins TRBV28 and TRBJ1-5, with TRBD1 as a possible D gene (6 bases). CDR1 and CDR2 (germline): MDHEN, SYDVKM. With 6 bases removed from V and 6 bases from J, the gap between germline ends came to 18 bases. This CDR3 comprises 15 residues. CDR3 sequence reads: CASRSYRGGRQPQHF. The DNA for the CDR3 is TGTGCCAGCAGATCTTATCGGGGGGGCCGTCAGCCCCAGCATTTT.